Following are 20 T cell receptor beta chains from one sample sequenced in a study of T cell clones after liver transplantation. The data were produced by immunoSEQ multiplex PCR, yet TCRdb's version contains in-frame clones alone and is incomplete. The sample yields about 76,000 clones, around 78% seen once. Sequenced material: CD4+ T cells from blood, taken at the 22-month timepoint. All receptors come from a human patient who received a liver transplant. Some T cells may possibly be graft donor cells.

The CDR3 region is CASSKDSYPSGGAGNTIYF. Written as DNA, the CDR3 is TGTGCCAGCAGCAAAGATTCGTACCCGTCAGGGGGCGCAGGAAACACCATATATTTT. J is TRBJ1-3 and V is TRBV21-1; no check of the table's D call, TRBD1, against the DNA was made. TRBV21-1 is given as a pseudogene. The CDR3 is 19 residues long.

The chain has TRBV6-5 and TRBJ1-5; D ambiguous. The germline V and J ends were trimmed by 2 bases and 3 bases, with 8 bases remaining between them. Per the germline V gene, CDR1 is MNHEY and CDR2 is SVGAGI. There are 14 residues in the CDR3. The CDR3 loop reads CASSYGQANQPQHF. DNA for the CDR3: TGTGCCAGCAGTTACGGGCAGGCCAATCAGCCCCAGCATTTT.

V and J are TRBV28 and TRBJ2-4, with D possibly being TRBD2 (6 bases). V was cut by 7 bases and J by 0 bases, with 16 bases left in between. CDR3 size: 16 residues. In germline, CDR1 is MDHEN, CDR2 SYDVKM. CDR3 DNA sequence: TGTGCCAGCACCAGCGGCGGGGTAGTAGCCAAAAACATTCAGTACTTC. This codes for CASTSGGVVAKNIQYF.

The chain couples TRBV11-2 to TRBJ1-1, with D unclear. Trimming stripped 1 base from V and 0 bases from J, with 3 bases between. The CDR3 contains 13 residues. The V gene's germline CDR1 is SGHAT and CDR2 FQNNGV. This chain's CDR3 is CASSLGMNTEAFF. In DNA form, the CDR3 reads TGTGCCAGCAGCTTAGGTATGAACACTGAAGCTTTCTTT.

This sequence joins TRBV9 and TRBJ1-1; D uncertain. Germline V CDR1 and CDR2: SGDLS, YYNGEE. This CDR3 is 14 amino acids long. Between the trimmed V and J ends, which lost 0 bases and 3 bases, there was a span of 9 bases. The CDR3, as DNA: TGTGCCAGCAGCGTAGATGGCTGGGACACTGAAGCTTTCTTT. Amino acid sequence: CASSVDGWDTEAFF. Full variable domain (missing parts from reference TRBV9 and TRBJ1-1): DSGVTQTPKHLITATGQRVTLRCSPRSGDLSVYWYQQSLDQGLQFLIQYYNGEERAKGNILERFSAQQFPDLHSELNLSSLELGDSALYFCASSVDGWDTEAFFGQGTRLTVV.

The chain couples TRBV4-3 to TRBJ1-5; D perhaps matches TRBD1 (6 bases). Between the trimmed V and J ends, which lost 4 bases and 6 bases, there was a span of 10 bases. Per the germline V gene, CDR1 is LGHNA and CDR2 is YSLEER. The CDR3 is made up of 13 amino acids. CDR3 bases: TGCGCCAGCAGCCCGTCAGGGGTTCAGCCCCAGCATTTT. Protein sequence: CASSPSGVQPQHF.

This clone came up once. The CDR3 protein is CASSRLAGAPQETQYF. In DNA, the CDR3 is TGTGCCAGCAGCAGACTAGCGGGGGCGCCCCAAGAGACCCAGTACTTC. The rearrangement uses TRBV7-2 and TRBJ2-5; TRBD2 matches at 12 bases. CDR1 and CDR2 (germline): SGHTA, FQGNSA. V trimming: 5 bases; J trimming: 1 base; junction bases outside the gene matches: 5. The CDR3 consists of 16 residues.

This clone was detected only once. V and J are TRBV7-9 and TRBJ1-6; TRBD1 agrees at 7 bases. The germline gives CDR1 SEHNR, CDR2 FQNEAQ (reference sequence). This CDR3 has 13 residues. V lost 5 bases to trimming and J lost 10 bases; unmatched junction nucleotides: 5. This CDR3 is CASSRQGGSPLHF. The DNA for the CDR3 is TGTGCCAGCAGCAGACAGGGAGGATCACCCCTCCACTTT. Full variable domain (outside the CDR3, taken from reference TRBV7-9 and TRBJ1-6): DTGVSQNPRHKITKRGQNVTFRCDPISEHNRLYWYRQTLGQGPEFLTYFQNEAQLEKSRLLSDRFSAERPKGSFSTLEIQRTEQGDSAMYLCASSRQGGSPLHFGNGTRLTVT.

The chain combines TRBV28 with TRBJ2-3; TRBD2 matches at 15 bases. This CDR3 spans 17 amino acids. The V gene's germline CDR1 is MDHEN and CDR2 SYDVKM. V shed 4 bases and J 5 bases; nucleotides not matched to a gene: 7. CDR3 sequence reads: CASSSPGLAGGRDTQYF. The CDR3 bases are TGTGCCAGCAGTTCCCCGGGACTAGCGGGAGGCCGAGATACGCAGTATTTT.

This clone came up a few times. The chain combines TRBV7-2 with TRBJ2-1; TRBD2 might be the D (6 bases). This CDR3 is 15 amino acids long. Per germline, CDR1 SGHTA and CDR2 FQGNSA. V lost 1 base and J 6 bases, leaving 13 bases between the germline ends. CDR3 loop: CASSLGQRRGNEQFF. CDR3 sequence (DNA): TGTGCCAGCAGCTTAGGGCAGCGGAGGGGCAATGAGCAGTTCTTC.

This clone showed up just once. J is TRBJ2-7 and V is TRBV11-2, with a weak D call TRBD1 (5 bases). The germline V gene encodes CDR1 SGHAT and CDR2 FQNNGV. Trimming removed 0 bases from V and 3 bases from J, with 15 bases in between. This CDR3 comprises 16 residues. The CDR3 protein is CASSLELGVGHYEQYF. CDR3 DNA sequence: TGTGCCAGCAGCTTAGAGTTAGGAGTAGGACACTACGAGCAGTACTTC. The full variable domain, its missing parts supplied by reference TRBV11-2 and TRBJ2-7, is EAGVAQSPRYKIIEKRQSVAFWCNPISGHATLYWYQQILGQGPKLLIQFQNNGVVDDSQLPKDRFSAERLKGVDSTLKIQPAKLEDSAVYLCASSLELGVGHYEQYFGPGTRLTVT.

The chain combines TRBV11-3 with TRBJ2-5; possibly TRBD2 for D (6 bases). The CDR3 spans 14 residues. Looked up from germline, CDR1 is SGHNT and CDR2 is YENEEA. With 5 bases removed from V and 1 base from J, the gap between germline ends came to 11 bases. CDR3 sequence: CASSLGGAQETQYF. CDR3 DNA sequence: TGTGCCAGCAGCCTCGGAGGGGCCCAAGAGACCCAGTACTTC.

The rearrangement links TRBV10-3 to TRBJ1-3, with D possibly matching TRBD1 (5 bases). This CDR3 has 14 amino acids. Trimming took off 7 bases at V and 4 bases at J, with 14 bases between the two ends. Germline assignment: CDR1 ENHRY and CDR2 SYGVKD. The CDR3 nucleotides read TGTGCCATCAACGCTGACGGGGCGGGAAACACCATATATTTT. It yields the protein CAINADGAGNTIYF.

The chain combines TRBV7-2 with TRBJ1-2; TRBD1 matches 8 bases. The CDR3 is made up of 15 amino acids. The V and J ends lost 0 bases and 6 bases, in that order; junction bases with no gene match: 6. The germline gives CDR1 SGHTA, CDR2 FQGNSA. CDR3 amino acids: CASSLAGQGIHGYTF. The CDR3 DNA reads TGTGCCAGCAGCTTAGCCGGACAGGGCATCCATGGCTACACCTTC.

The V call is TRBV29-1, the J call TRBJ2-2; no clear D. V gave up 3 bases and J gave up 6 bases, with 11 bases separating them. The germline CDR1 and CDR2 sequences are SQVTM and ANQGSEA. The CDR3 has 13 amino acids. Here the CDR3 reads CSVDSPRPGELFF. The DNA of the CDR3 is TGCAGCGTTGACTCCCCCCGGCCCGGGGAGCTGTTTTTT.

This clone was detected a few times. The chain couples TRBV28 to TRBJ2-1; 8 positions match TRBD2. There are 15 residues in the CDR3. Germline V gene sequence: CDR1 MDHEN, CDR2 SYDVKM. V lost 6 bases, J lost 0 bases, and 4 bases stayed unmatched. CDR3 amino acids: CASSGGGSSYNEQFF. The DNA of the CDR3 is TGTGCCAGCAGCGGCGGGGGGAGCTCCTACAATGAGCAGTTCTTC.

The rearrangement uses TRBV27 and TRBJ2-1; perhaps TRBD1 as D (6 bases). Germline assignment: CDR1 MNHEY and CDR2 SMNVEV (reference sequence). V dropped 2 bases and J dropped 8 bases, with 13 bases sitting between them. The CDR3 contains 14 residues. The CDR3 nucleotides are TGTGCCAGCAGTTTACTACAGGGTGGGGATGAGCAGTTCTTC. It specifies CASSLLQGGDEQFF.

The chain has TRBV4-3 and TRBJ1-2; D possibly corresponds to TRBD1 (5 bases). Trimming took 3 bases from V and 2 from J, leaving 16 bases between them. Germline assignment: CDR1 LGHNA and CDR2 YSLEER. The CDR3 extends over 16 amino acids. In DNA, the CDR3 is TGCGCCAGCAGCCAGGGCCAAAGGGGCTGGAACTATGGCTACACCTTC. It specifies CASSQGQRGWNYGYTF.

This chain uses TRBV7-8 with TRBJ2-2, with D unclear. This CDR3 comprises 16 residues. Trimming took off 1 base at V and 2 bases at J, with 11 bases between the two ends. CDR1 SGHVS and CDR2 FQNEAQ come from the germline V gene. CDR3 residues: CASSLGQLLNTGELFF. CDR3 coding DNA: TGTGCCAGCAGCTTAGGGCAACTACTTAACACCGGGGAGCTGTTTTTT.

This clone was observed once. The chain employs TRBV27 and TRBJ1-1; D is ambiguous. This CDR3 comprises 14 residues. Trimming took 3 bases from V and 4 from J, leaving 12 bases between them. CDR1 is MNHEY, CDR2 SMNVEV, per germline (reference sequence). The CDR3 region is CASSFGGGVTEAFF. The CDR3, as DNA: TGTGCCAGCAGTTTCGGAGGAGGCGTCACTGAAGCTTTCTTT.